Here is one T cell receptor beta chain with its context. This receptor's antigen is unknown. The record has no base qualities; no much larger clone is one base away. The CDR3 runs 15 amino acids, cysteine and phenylalanine included. Only CDR3 DNA is held: 45 bases, read in frame from base 1. The germline V gene specifies MNHEY as CDR1 and SVGAGI as CDR2. V loses 10 bases of germline sequence and J loses 3 bases, and the interval between the two ends is 16 bases. This sample stems from a study of blood T cell repertoires in COVID-19 (dated by TCRdb to about 2020). Describing the broader study: The collaborator samples originated in the United States, Italy and Spain and spanned the acute and convalescent phases of COVID-19. A freely available public database, intended as a resource for researchers studying the immune response to SARS-CoV-2, is where the repertoires were released. The dataset comprised deeply sampled blood TCRbeta repertoires from subjects exposed to, actively infected with, or recovered from COVID-19. Nearly every sample came with metadata listing a de-identified subject ID, COVID-19 status, age in years and sex. The samples were drawn from the first 160 participants of the ongoing ImmuneRACE study and from 950 to 1,500 subjects provided by 6 global collaborators. Where HLA class I and class II types were available, the types were taken from metadata supplied by the sample provider, not from assay-based typing. The material from the prospective study consisted of cDNA or gDNA derived from T cells, B-cell-depleted T cells, or PBMCs.

The immunoSEQ Assay, a bias-controlled multiplex PCR, was used to amplify TCRbeta CDR3 regions from genomic DNA. Per the source publication's procedure: The number of nucleated cells in each sample was estimated from the amplification of reference gene primers within the assay. To quantify the absolute abundance of each unique TCRbeta CDR3 rearrangement, sequence reads were collapsed and filtered. For each sample, productive Simpson clonality was calculated as the square root of Simpson's diversity index over productive rearrangements. What TCRdb holds here is the immuneACCESS table cut down to in-frame rearrangements. Part of the clones is not present; checked against another copy, under half of the missing clones reflect an unresolved V gene, and the others are unexplained. V and J calls and clone size are as listed in that table; D and trimming were resolved from the DNA. This sample holds about 100,000 clones; approximately 90% were observed only once. The biggest ten clones account for 0.85% to 1% of the sample.

Collaborating institutions collected whole blood in K2EDTA tubes following their own protocols. For TCRbeta analysis, collaborators shipped samples as frozen whole blood, isolated PBMCs, or DNA extracted from either of those sample types. Here is what the overall study found, with its caveats: The quantity of clinical and demographic metadata differed by source and by participant and was supplied without curation.

The source is a man in his sixties with acute or convalescent COVID-19. The rearrangement combines TRBV6-5 with TRBJ1-6, with a weak D call of TRBD1 (6 bases match). Sequencing input: peripheral blood. The DNA reads as follows: TGTGCCATTAAGGCCGGGACAAGCTATAATTCACCCCTCCACTTT. This codes for CAIKAGTSYNSPLHF.